The 32 T cell receptor beta chains presented below share a single source sample, sequenced in a study of early T cells in non-severe SARS-CoV-2 infection. TCRdb called the 5' RACE reads again in MiXCR, with one record for every CDR3 protein. The sample consists of about 54,000 distinct CDR3 sequences, 5.5% to 8.5% of them appearing once. The sample in question was whole blood, obtained at baseline. Receptor source: an adult who was a healthcare worker with PCR-confirmed SARS-CoV-2 infection or an uninfected control (not recorded which).

This clonotype appeared many times. The V call is TRBV6-5, the J call TRBJ2-4; TRBD1 might be the D (5 bases). Germline CDR1 is MNHEY and CDR2 is SVGAGI. This CDR3 contains 15 residues. V lost 0 bases to trimming and J lost 0 bases, with 6 bases between them. In DNA form, the CDR3 reads TGTGCCAGCAGTTACTCGACAGCAGCCAAAAACATTCAGTACTTC. It codes for CASSYSTAAKNIQYF.

About this clonotype: This clone may be a read error of a much larger clone one base away. This sequence joins TRBV4-3 and TRBJ2-2, with D maybe TRBD2 (5 bases). Germline V lookup: CDR1 LGHNA, CDR2 YSLEER. The CDR3 runs to 16 residues. CDR3 amino acids: CASSQVAGFETGEMFF. For the CDR3, the DNA is TGCGCCAGCAGCCAAGTCGCGGGCTTCGAAACCGGGGAGATGTTTTTT.

Many counts were recorded for this clonotype. The chain links TRBV15 to TRBJ1-6, with no clear D. This CDR3 has 18 residues. V was shortened by 0 bases and J by 4 bases, with 16 bases between the two germline ends. Germline CDR1 is LNHNV and CDR2 is YYDKDF (reference sequence). The CDR3 DNA follows: TGTGCCACCAGCAGAGATCATAACCTCCACCCTTATAATTCACCCCTCCACTTT. Translating it yields CATSRDHNLHPYNSPLHF. Combining the CDR3 with reference TRBV15 and TRBJ1-6 gives the whole variable domain DAMVIQNPRYQVTQFGKPVTLSCSQTLNHNVMYWYQQKSSQAPKLLFHYYDKDFNNEADTPDNFQSRRPNTSFCFLDIRSPGLGDTAMYLCATSRDHNLHPYNSPLHFGNGTRLTVT.

CDR3 amino acids: CSVEQTNTDTQYF. CDR3 nucleotide sequence: TGCAGCGTGGAGCAGACAAACACAGATACGCAGTATTTT. V and J are TRBV29-1 and TRBJ2-3; the D is unclear. CDR3 length: 13 amino acids. Germline V gene sequence: CDR1 SQVTM, CDR2 ANQGSEA. V was shortened by 6 bases and J by 2 bases, with 12 bases between the two germline ends.

This clonotype occurred many times. The chain couples TRBV28 to TRBJ1-2; the D is unclear. In germline, CDR1 is MDHEN, CDR2 SYDVKM. The CDR3 is 15 amino acids. V lost 5 bases and J lost 4, with 17 bases in between. The CDR3 reads CASSPPRLGSYGYTF. In nucleotides, the CDR3 is TGTGCCAGCAGTCCCCCGCGGTTAGGAAGCTATGGCTACACCTTC.

The chain recombines TRBV6-2 or TRBV6-3 with TRBJ2-2; D gene unclear. Between the trimmed V and J ends, which lost 7 bases and 7 bases, there was a span of 7 bases. This CDR3 region has 11 residues. The germline CDR1 and CDR2 sequences are MNHEY and SVGEGT. CDR3 coding DNA: TGTGCCAGCAACGATGACGGGGAGCTGTTTTTT. It encodes CASNDDGELFF.

V and J are TRBV2 and TRBJ1-6; 8 nucleotides match TRBD1. With V trimmed by 6 bases and J by 10 bases, 8 bases remained unmatched. Germline CDR1 is SNHLY and CDR2 is FYNNEI. This CDR3 is built from 14 residues. As DNA, the CDR3 is TGTGCCAGCAGAGGACAGGGCCTATGGTCACCCCTCCACTTT. It specifies CASRGQGLWSPLHF.

This clonotype showed up just a few times. The rearrangement links TRBV6-2 or TRBV6-3 to TRBJ2-7, with 7 bases aligning to TRBD1. Per the germline V gene, CDR1 is MNHEY and CDR2 is SVGEGT. The CDR3 totals 15 residues. V gave up 4 bases and J gave up 1 base; unmatched junction bases: 7. CDR3 nucleotides: TGTGCCAGCAGTTTAAGAACGGGACAGTCCTACGAGCAGTACTTC. This gives the protein CASSLRTGQSYEQYF.

This chain links TRBV5-1 with TRBJ2-5, with TRBD2 identical over 7 bases. This CDR3 spans 14 amino acids. Germline V gives CDR1 SGHRS, CDR2 YFSETQ. V dropped 4 bases and J dropped 1; count of bases not matched to a gene: 4. CDR3 sequence reads: CASSRGSSQETQYF. In DNA form, the CDR3 reads TGCGCCAGCAGCCGCGGGAGCTCCCAAGAGACCCAGTACTTC.

Worth noting for this clonotype: This may arise from a read error, as a much more abundant clone is one base away. The chain employs TRBV7-9 and TRBJ2-5, with 9 bases matching TRBD1. Germline V gene sequence: CDR1 SEHNR, CDR2 FQNEAQ (reference sequence). The CDR3 length is 16 residues. CDR3 in DNA: TGTGCCAGCAGCCGGTGGACAGGGGTGATTTCCGAGATCCAGTACTTC. Residues: CASSRWTGVISEIQYF.

This clonotype was recorded many times. In nucleotides, the CDR3 is TGTGCCAGCAGTGGAGACAGGGGGGAGAGCAATCAGCCCCAGCATTTT. Translated: CASSGDRGESNQPQHF. The chain couples TRBV9 to TRBJ1-5; the match to TRBD1 covers 9 bases. This CDR3 comprises 16 residues. The germline gives CDR1 SGDLS, CDR2 YYNGEE. V shed 5 bases, J shed 1 base, and the junction held 7 bases outside the gene matches.

This clonotype was detected a few times. The J gene is TRBJ2-3, the V gene TRBV12-3 or TRBV12-4; D possibly corresponds to TRBD2 (5 bases). V dropped 3 bases and J dropped 2 bases, with 9 bases sitting between them. The CDR3 is made up of 14 amino acids. The CDR3 bases are TGTGCCAGCAGTTTCGGAGGCGTCACAGATACGCAGTATTTT. Protein: CASSFGGVTDTQYF.

This clonotype was detected a few times. The chain links TRBV6-5 to TRBJ2-7, with TRBD1 as a possible D gene (6 bases). This CDR3 is built from 16 residues. Trimming removed 0 bases from V and 2 bases from J, with 14 bases in between. Germline CDR1 MNHEY, CDR2 SVGAGI. This chain's CDR3 is CASSYSSGDTAYEQYF. The CDR3 DNA reads TGTGCCAGCAGTTACTCGAGTGGGGACACGGCCTACGAGCAGTACTTC.

Ten or more counts support this clonotype. This chain uses TRBV6-5 with TRBJ2-1; 13 bases are a match to TRBD2. CDR3 size: 15 residues. Trimming at V came to 6 bases and at J to 7 bases, leaving 6 bases not matched to a gene. CDR1 and CDR2 from the germline V gene are MNHEY and SVGAGI. The CDR3 spells CASRVLAGGRNEQFF. The CDR3, as DNA: TGTGCCAGCAGGGTACTAGCGGGGGGGCGAAATGAGCAGTTCTTC.

This clonotype was detected many times. The J gene is TRBJ2-1, the V gene TRBV4-2, with 15 bases fitting TRBD2. This CDR3 is 16 amino acids long. Trimming removed 4 bases from V and 6 bases from J; junction bases left unmatched: 4. The germline CDR1 and CDR2 sequences are LGHNA and YNFKEQ. CDR3 nucleotides: TGTGCCAGCAGCCCAGGGACTAGCGGGGGGATCAATGAGCAGTTCTTC. Translated: CASSPGTSGGINEQFF.

This clonotype appeared a few times. This chain connects TRBV10-2 to TRBJ1-1; 8 bases align to TRBD1. With 7 bases clipped from V and 1 base from J, the junction kept 2 bases outside the gene matches. The CDR3 has 13 amino acids. Germline V CDR1 and CDR2: WSHSY, SAAADI. CDR3 bases: TGCGCCAGCAACAGGGGGTGGAACACTGAAGCTTTCTTT. This codes for CASNRGWNTEAFF.

This clonotype was found many times. The rearrangement links TRBV6-6 to TRBJ2-7; possibly TRBD1 or TRBD2 for D (6 bases each). Germline CDR1 MNHNY, CDR2 SVGAGI (reference sequence). The CDR3 is made up of 15 amino acids. V was clipped by 2 bases and J by 2 bases, with 13 bases between them. The CDR3 DNA reads TGTGCCAGCAGTTACGGGGTGGAGGGGGCCTACGAGCAGTACTTC. Protein sequence: CASSYGVEGAYEQYF.

The chain employs TRBV5-5 and TRBJ2-2, with 9 bases fitting TRBD2. Trimming cost V 5 bases and J 0 bases; bases outside gene matches: 8. The CDR3 is 17 residues long. CDR1 SGHKS and CDR2 YYEKEE come from the germline V gene (reference sequence). In nucleotides, the CDR3 is TGTGCCAGCAGACCTGCCGGGACTAGCACGAACACCGGGGAGCTGTTTTTT. Translated, it gives CASRPAGTSTNTGELFF.

This clonotype appeared many times. The rearrangement joins TRBV9 to TRBJ1-3; no reliable D call. Trimming removed 3 bases from V and 0 bases from J, with 16 bases in between. This CDR3 is 17 amino acids long. Germline CDR1 reads SGDLS; CDR2 reads YYNGEE. This CDR3 is CASSAKRDGSSGNTIYF. DNA of the CDR3: TGTGCCAGCAGCGCCAAACGAGACGGTAGCTCTGGAAACACCATATATTTT. Full variable domain (missing parts from reference TRBV9 and TRBJ1-3): DSGVTQTPKHLITATGQRVTLRCSPRSGDLSVYWYQQSLDQGLQFLIQYYNGEERAKGNILERFSAQQFPDLHSELNLSSLELGDSALYFCASSAKRDGSSGNTIYFGEGSWLTVV.

The rearrangement uses TRBV29-1 and TRBJ2-3, with D maybe TRBD1 (7 bases). CDR1 and CDR2 (germline): SQVTM, ANQGSEA. The CDR3 is 12 amino acids. The V end lost 3 bases, the J end lost 5 bases, and 9 bases lay between the germline ends. Here the CDR3 reads CSVDQGGDTQYF. As DNA, the CDR3 is TGCAGCGTTGACCAGGGGGGAGATACGCAGTATTTT.

This chain joins TRBV12-2 and TRBJ2-3; TRBD2 was called by the table and not checked on the DNA. TRBV12-2 is reported as a pseudogene. This CDR3 is 16 amino acids long. The CDR3 nucleotides are TGTGTAAGTCGCCGGTGGACTAGCGGAATCCCAGATACGCAGTATTTT. It is translated as CVSRRWTSGIPDTQYF.

This clonotype was detected a few times. The gene calls are TRBV20-1 and TRBJ2-3, with unresolved D. CDR1 is DFQATT and CDR2 is SNEGSKA in the germline V gene (reference sequence). V lost 4 bases, J lost 2 bases, and 4 bases lay in between. The CDR3 extends over 11 amino acids. CDR3 in amino acids: CSATLTDTQYF. The CDR3, as DNA: TGCAGTGCTACCCTCACAGATACGCAGTATTTT.

V usage is TRBV18 and J usage is TRBJ1-6, with 9 bases that match TRBD1. The CDR3 is 14 amino acids. V trimming: 6 bases; J trimming: 13 bases; junction bases outside the gene matches: 10. Germline assignment: CDR1 KGHSH and CDR2 LQKENI. CDR3 loop: CASSDGTGIIPLHF. CDR3 coding DNA: TGTGCCAGCTCCGATGGGACAGGGATCATCCCCCTCCACTTT.

This clonotype was counted ten times or more. The rearrangement links TRBV5-6 to TRBJ1-3, with 12 bases that match TRBD1. CDR3 length: 17 residues. V lost 3 bases, J lost 7 bases, and 11 bases stayed unmatched. Germline CDR1 SGHDT, CDR2 YYEEEE. The CDR3: CASSSRDRGLTGNTIYF. CDR3 bases: TGTGCCAGCAGCTCCCGGGACAGGGGGCTGACAGGGAACACCATATATTTT.

This clonotype was counted only a few times. The chain recombines TRBV25-1 with TRBJ1-1, with TRBD1 as a possible D gene (6 bases). The CDR3 has 15 residues. V lost 3 bases, J lost 1 base, and 12 bases lay in between. Germline V lookup: CDR1 MGHDK, CDR2 SYGVNS. The CDR3 nucleotides read TGTGCCAGCAGTGACGACAGGCGGGGGAACACTGAAGCTTTCTTT. Translation gives CASSDDRRGNTEAFF.

This clonotype appeared a few times. This rearrangement joins TRBV7-6 to TRBJ1-2; 7 nucleotides agree with TRBD1. CDR1 and CDR2 (germline): SGHVS, FNYEAQ. After removal of 1 base from V and 7 bases from J, the junction contained 15 bases not matched to a gene. This CDR3 has 17 amino acids. CDR3 sequence (DNA): TGTGCCAGCAGCTTAGTTTCGGGGACCGGGACAGCCTTTGGCTACACCTTC. Its protein product is CASSLVSGTGTAFGYTF.

The chain carries TRBV5-4 and TRBJ2-7; no definite D call. The CDR3 has 17 residues. With 4 bases removed from V and 1 base from J, the gap between germline ends came to 21 bases. The germline gives CDR1 SGHNT, CDR2 YYREEE (reference sequence). CDR3 protein: CASSRETILTESYEQYF. The CDR3, as DNA: TGTGCCAGCAGCCGAGAAACCATCCTGACGGAATCCTACGAGCAGTACTTC.

This clonotype was counted many times. This chain uses TRBV28 with TRBJ2-1, with a tentative D call TRBD2 (5 bases). This CDR3 is built from 13 residues. The V gene's germline CDR1 is MDHEN and CDR2 SYDVKM. V lost 5 bases to trimming and J lost 8 bases, with 13 bases between them. CDR3 bases: TGTGCCAGCAGTCCCTGGACTCCCCATGAGCAGTTCTTC. This sequence encodes CASSPWTPHEQFF.

This clonotype was counted ten times or more. CDR3 DNA sequence: TGTGCCAGCAGAGACAGGGGAGGGAATGAAAAACTGTTTTTT. Its translation: CASRDRGGNEKLFF. The V call is TRBV12-3 or TRBV12-4, the J call TRBJ1-4; 8 bases line up with TRBD1. The CDR3 length is 14 residues. The V segment lost 6 bases and the J segment 5 bases; nucleotides outside the gene matches: 5.

V gene TRBV5-1 combines with J gene TRBJ2-3, with 7 bases that match TRBD1. V was pared by 4 bases and J by 6 bases, with 8 bases of the junction left unmatched. CDR1 SGHRS and CDR2 YFSETQ come from the germline V gene. CDR3 length: 14 residues. The DNA of the CDR3 is TGCGCCAGCAGCATGACAGGGCAGGGGGATACGCAGTATTTT. Encoded protein: CASSMTGQGDTQYF. Together with reference TRBV5-1 and TRBJ2-3, the CDR3 gives the full variable domain: KAGVTQTPRYLIKTRGQQVTLSCSPISGHRSVSWYQQTPGQGLQFLFEYFSETQRNKGNFPGRFSGRQFSNSRSEMNVSTLELGDSALYLCASSMTGQGDTQYFGPGTRLTVL.

This clonotype was seen many times. The chain joins TRBV5-1 to TRBJ2-1, with 13 bases lining up with TRBD2. The CDR3 contains 16 residues. Trimming took 1 base from V and 6 from J; bases not matched to a gene: 4. CDR1 SGHRS and CDR2 YFSETQ come from the germline V gene. The CDR3 region is CASSLLLAGGPNEQFF. DNA of the CDR3: TGCGCCAGCAGCTTGCTACTAGCGGGGGGGCCCAATGAGCAGTTCTTC.

A note on this clonotype: A read error may explain this, as a much larger clone is one base away. The chain employs TRBV5-4 and TRBJ2-2, with a weak D call TRBD2 (5 bases). Per the germline V gene, CDR1 is SGHNT and CDR2 is YYREEE (reference sequence). The CDR3 contains 19 residues. The chain's CDR3 is CASSHGLFSVTTNTGELLF. CDR3 DNA sequence: TGTGCCAGCAGCCATGGTCTTTTCTCGGTAACTACGAACACCGGGGAGCTGTTATTT.